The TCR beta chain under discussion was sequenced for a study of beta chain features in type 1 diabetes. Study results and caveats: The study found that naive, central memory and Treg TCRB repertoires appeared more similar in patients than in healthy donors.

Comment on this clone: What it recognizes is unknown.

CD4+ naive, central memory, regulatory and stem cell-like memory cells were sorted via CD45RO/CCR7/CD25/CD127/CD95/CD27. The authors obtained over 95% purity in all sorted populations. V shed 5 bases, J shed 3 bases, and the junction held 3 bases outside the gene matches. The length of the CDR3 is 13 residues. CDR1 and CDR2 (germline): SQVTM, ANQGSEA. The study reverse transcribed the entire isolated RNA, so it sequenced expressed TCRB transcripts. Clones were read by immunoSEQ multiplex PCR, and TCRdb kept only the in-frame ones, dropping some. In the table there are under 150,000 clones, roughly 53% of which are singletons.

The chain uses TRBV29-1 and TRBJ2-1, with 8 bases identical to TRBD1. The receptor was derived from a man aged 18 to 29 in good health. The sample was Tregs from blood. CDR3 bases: TGCAGCGTTTGGGGGACAGGCTACAATGAGCAGTTCTTC. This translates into CSVWGTGYNEQFF.